The 4 T cell receptor beta chains below all came from one sample that was sequenced in a study of Graves' ophthalmopathy and Graves' hyperthyroidism. Transcripts of RNA were the source for amplifying TCR beta CDR3 regions. HTBI primers primed a first-round RT-PCR, and a second-round multiplex PCR followed. Each CDR3 protein gets one entry after TCRdb re-called the multiplex PCR reads with MiXCR. The sample carries about 740,000 distinct CDR3 sequences, around 40% recorded once. Sequences were obtained from peripheral blood. These receptor sequences come from an adult man with Graves' ophthalmopathy.

The rearrangement uses TRBV11-1 and TRBJ1-4, with 7 bases identical to TRBD1. J was trimmed by 5 bases and V by 6 bases; bases with no gene match: 9. Germline CDR1 reads SGHAT; CDR2 reads FQDESV (reference sequence). This CDR3 is built from 15 residues. This CDR3 is CASRRRGQTNEKLFF. CDR3 DNA sequence: TGTGCCAGCAGACGGCGGGGACAGACGAATGAAAAACTGTTTTTT. Variable domain in full (rest from reference TRBV11-1 and TRBJ1-4): EAEVAQSPRYKITEKSQAVAFWCDPISGHATLYWYRQILGQGPELLVQFQDESVVDDSQLPKDRFSAERLKGVDSTLKIQPAELGDSAMYLCASRRRGQTNEKLFFGSGTQLSVL.

Note on this clonotype: Since a much larger clone is just one base distant, this may be a read error. The chain links TRBV7-3 to TRBJ1-1; 7 nucleotides match TRBD1. The CDR3 spans 15 residues. Germline V gene lookup returns CDR1 SGHTA and CDR2 FQGTGA. CDR3 residues: CAGSPWTGMNTEAFF. Here the CDR3 DNA reads TGTGCCGGCAGCCCGTGGACAGGCATGAACACTGAAGCTTTCTTT.

CDR3 amino acids: CATSSETGNQPQHF. The CDR3 nucleotides read TGTGCCACCAGCAGTGAGACAGGGAACCAGCCCCAGCATTTT. V usage is TRBV15 and J usage is TRBJ1-5, with 7 bases matching TRBD1. Per germline, CDR1 LNHNV and CDR2 YYDKDF (reference sequence). The CDR3 extends over 14 amino acids. Trimming at V came to 3 bases and at J to 7 bases, leaving 6 bases not matched to a gene.

This sequence joins TRBV29-1 and TRBJ1-4; 8 bases are a match to TRBD1. From germline, CDR1 is SQVTM and CDR2 ANQGSEA. V gave up 6 bases and J gave up 8 bases; unmatched junction bases: 11. The CDR3 consists of 14 residues. As DNA, the CDR3 is TGCAGCGTCGCGCAGACAGGGGCAAGGGAAAAACTGTTTTTT. Protein: CSVAQTGAREKLFF.